This entry features one TCR beta chain sequence. Its antigen is unidentified. Researchers ran the PCR with 60 Vbeta and 13 Jbeta primers. Method: immunoSEQ multiplex PCR; TCRdb's copy keeps in-frame clones and lacks some. The sample includes about 130,000 clones, over 70% of them seen just once. The data were obtained in a study of cytomegalovirus exposure and HLA in healthy donors. General study results and limits: In a later analysis, approximately 18,000 TCR beta sequences were associated with HLA alleles at 0.05 false discovery rate. It was reported that TCR beta sequences correctly inferred the HLA-A and HLA-B alleles for most subjects.

Input material: PBMCs. This TCR came from a woman aged 50 to 65 in good health and CMV-seronegative.

CDR3 sequence reads: CASRAPGLADSYNEQFF. CDR3 in DNA: TGTGCCAGTAGAGCTCCGGGACTAGCGGACTCCTACAATGAGCAGTTCTTC. The rearrangement uses TRBV19 and TRBJ2-1; 11 bases fit TRBD2. J gave up 0 bases and V 6 bases, and 7 bases lay outside the gene matches. The CDR3 loop spans 17 amino acids. Germline-derived CDR1 and CDR2 are LNHDA and SQIVND (reference sequence).